The 18 T cell receptor beta chains given below trace back to one sample, sequenced in a study of T-cell reconstitution after alpha-beta-depleted transplantation in children. Molecular barcoding with unique molecular identifiers was used for the TCRbeta library. TCRdb passed the PCR reads through MiXCR, listing each CDR3 protein once. The sample holds fewer than 750,000 distinct CDR3 sequences, more than 20% seen once. Sequences were derived from PBMCs, sampled before TCRalphabeta/CD19-depleted stem cell transplant. The receptors shown here come from a boy in the first two years of life with Wiskott-Aldrich syndrome, due to receive a stem cell transplant.

The genes are TRBV5-1 and TRBJ2-5, with 8 positions matching TRBD2. V shed 0 bases and J 9 bases; nucleotides not matched to a gene: 7. Germline lookup yields CDR1 SGHRS and CDR2 YFSETQ. This CDR3 is built from 14 residues. CDR3 sequence: CASSLGSGSGAQYF. CDR3 coding DNA: TGCGCCAGCAGCTTGGGGAGCGGGAGTGGGGCCCAGTACTTC.

The J gene is TRBJ1-1, the V gene TRBV20-1, with a tentative D call TRBD1 (5 bases). The CDR3 spans 12 residues. The germline CDR1 and CDR2 sequences are DFQATT and SNEGSKA (reference sequence). The V end was cut by 7 bases, the J end by 4 bases, with 13 bases between. The CDR3 region is CSVSYGGTEAFF. The CDR3 DNA reads as TGCAGTGTATCGTATGGGGGCACTGAAGCTTTCTTT.

This clonotype was seen a handful of times. The rearrangement links TRBV5-1 to TRBJ2-1; 8 nucleotides line up with TRBD2. This CDR3 contains 16 residues. Unmatched junction bases numbered 11, after V lost 1 base and J lost 8 bases. CDR1 and CDR2 from the germline V gene are SGHRS and YFSETQ. CDR3 amino acids: CASSLRSGRGPYEQFF. The CDR3 DNA is TGCGCCAGCAGCTTGCGGAGCGGGAGAGGGCCCTATGAGCAGTTCTTC.

V is TRBV10-3 and J is TRBJ2-7; D is unclear. V lost 3 bases, J lost 6 bases, and 18 bases lay in between. The germline V gene encodes CDR1 ENHRY and CDR2 SYGVKD. This CDR3 is 15 amino acids long. CDR3 in DNA: TGTGCCATCAGTGATTTAAAAGGGTTACGTCTCGAGCAGTACTTC. Amino acid sequence: CAISDLKGLRLEQYF.

The gene calls are TRBV20-1 and TRBJ2-5; 9 positions match TRBD1. Per the germline V gene, CDR1 is DFQATT and CDR2 is SNEGSKA (reference sequence). Trimming removed 5 bases from V and 0 bases from J; junction bases left unmatched: 4. The CDR3 consists of 14 residues. The CDR3 reads CSAGQGPYQETQYF. The CDR3 DNA is TGCAGTGCTGGACAGGGGCCGTACCAAGAGACCCAGTACTTC.

The rearrangement links TRBV20-1 to TRBJ2-5; the match to TRBD2 covers 12 bases. Germline CDR1 is DFQATT and CDR2 is SNEGSKA (reference sequence). J was trimmed by 3 bases and V by 5 bases; bases with no gene match: 7. This CDR3 is built from 15 residues. The CDR3, as DNA: TGCAGTGCTGGATCAGGACTAGCGGGGAAAGAGACCCAGTACTTC. Protein product: CSAGSGLAGKETQYF.

This clonotype showed up just a few times. The rearrangement joins TRBV10-3 to TRBJ2-6; unclear D gene. V dropped 3 bases and J dropped 4 bases, with 7 bases sitting between them. CDR3 size: 14 residues. Germline V CDR1 and CDR2: ENHRY, SYGVKD. The CDR3 loop is CAISDISGANVLTF. CDR3 nucleotides: TGTGCCATCAGTGACATCTCAGGGGCCAACGTCCTGACTTTC.

This clonotype turned up a few times. This rearrangement joins TRBV12-3 or TRBV12-4 to TRBJ2-7; 7 positions agree with TRBD1. With V trimmed by 5 bases and J by 5 bases, 12 bases remained unmatched. CDR3 length: 15 residues. The CDR3 DNA is TGTGCCAGCAGTCTCTGGACAGGACGGTCCAACGAGCAGTACTTC. Translated: CASSLWTGRSNEQYF.

The genes are TRBV19 and TRBJ1-2; D is perhaps TRBD1 (6 bases). V was clipped by 7 bases and J by 6 bases, with 9 bases between them. The germline CDR1 and CDR2 sequences are LNHDA and SQIVND (reference sequence). The CDR3 contains 11 residues. The CDR3 is CASTRGHGYTF. CDR3 coding DNA: TGTGCCAGTACCAGGGGACATGGCTACACCTTC.

The chain has TRBV25-1 and TRBJ2-7, with a possible D match to TRBD1 (7 bases). The CDR3 has 18 amino acids. Germline V lookup: CDR1 MGHDK, CDR2 SYGVNS. Trimming took off 3 bases at V and 2 bases at J, with 23 bases between the two ends. The CDR3 bases are TGTGCCAGCAGTGAGAGGGGGCTCAAAACGGGACTTACCTACGAGCAGTACTTC. Its translation: CASSERGLKTGLTYEQYF.

This sequence joins TRBV20-1 and TRBJ1-3, with 8 bases aligning to TRBD1. The V gene end was trimmed by 5 bases and the J gene end by 0 bases; junction bases not matched to a gene: 3. CDR3 length equals 14 residues. Germline loops: CDR1 DFQATT, CDR2 SNEGSKA (reference sequence). The CDR3, as DNA: TGCAGTGCTGGACAGGGATTCTCTGGAAACACCATATATTTT. This gives the protein CSAGQGFSGNTIYF.

This clonotype was counted only a few times. The V and J genes are TRBV6-2 or TRBV6-3 and TRBJ1-4; D might be TRBD1 (5 bases). V was clipped by 6 bases and J by 7 bases, with 15 bases between them. The CDR3 runs to 14 residues. CDR1 is MNHEY and CDR2 is SVGEGT in the germline V gene. The DNA for the CDR3 is TGTGCCAGCAGCCGAGACGCCGGGGGTGAAAAACTGTTTTTT. This codes for CASSRDAGGEKLFF.

This clonotype is a singleton in its sample. This sequence joins TRBV30 and TRBJ2-1, with D perhaps assigned TRBD1 or TRBD2 (5 bases each). Trimming pared 5 bases from V and 0 bases from J, leaving 11 bases between. CDR1 GTSNPN and CDR2 SVGIG come from the germline V gene (reference sequence). The CDR3 is 14 residues long. CDR3 bases: TGTGCCTGGGAGGGGTGGGGCTCCTACAATGAGCAGTTCTTC. Its translation: CAWEGWGSYNEQFF.

J is TRBJ2-7 and V is TRBV20-1; the D is unclear. The CDR3 spans 12 residues. Germline CDR1 DFQATT, CDR2 SNEGSKA (reference sequence). Trimming took off 3 bases at V and 7 bases at J, with 13 bases between the two ends. The CDR3 sequence: CSARVSKLEQYF. The CDR3 region has the DNA TGCAGTGCTAGGGTCAGTAAGTTGGAGCAGTACTTC.

The chain is built from TRBV29-1 and TRBJ2-7; perhaps TRBD2 as D (6 bases). Germline values: CDR1 SQVTM, CDR2 ANQGSEA. CDR3 length: 12 residues. V lost 3 bases, J lost 7 bases, and 13 bases lay in between. The CDR3 region has the DNA TGCAGCGTTGAGAGAGGGGCGGGAGAGCAGTACTTC. Its protein is CSVERGAGEQYF.

The CDR3 region has the DNA TGTGCCAGCCCGGGGGGGACTAGAGTGTTCTTC. This translates into CASPGGTRVFF. The V gene is TRBV2, the J gene TRBJ2-1, with 8 bases matching TRBD2. This CDR3 is built from 11 residues. V was clipped by 8 bases and J by 15 bases; unmatched bases: 9. Germline loops: CDR1 SNHLY, CDR2 FYNNEI.

The rearrangement joins TRBV15 to TRBJ2-3, with 8 bases matching TRBD2. This CDR3 region has 15 residues. V was pared by 0 bases and J by 4 bases, with 3 bases of the junction left unmatched. In germline, CDR1 is LNHNV, CDR2 YYDKDF (reference sequence). The CDR3 coding sequence is TGTGCCACCAGCAGAGAAGTACTAGCGGCAGATACGCAGTATTTT. This codes for CATSREVLAADTQYF.

This clonotype was observed at least ten times. The gene calls are TRBV27 and TRBJ1-2; tentatively, D is TRBD1 (6 bases). Deletions cut 0 bases from V and 5 bases from J, with 16 bases between. The germline gives CDR1 MNHEY, CDR2 SMNVEV (reference sequence). The CDR3 covers 16 residues. The DNA of the CDR3 is TGTGCCAGCAGTTTATCCTACAGGGTTGGTTTTTATGGCTACACCTTC. This translates into CASSLSYRVGFYGYTF.